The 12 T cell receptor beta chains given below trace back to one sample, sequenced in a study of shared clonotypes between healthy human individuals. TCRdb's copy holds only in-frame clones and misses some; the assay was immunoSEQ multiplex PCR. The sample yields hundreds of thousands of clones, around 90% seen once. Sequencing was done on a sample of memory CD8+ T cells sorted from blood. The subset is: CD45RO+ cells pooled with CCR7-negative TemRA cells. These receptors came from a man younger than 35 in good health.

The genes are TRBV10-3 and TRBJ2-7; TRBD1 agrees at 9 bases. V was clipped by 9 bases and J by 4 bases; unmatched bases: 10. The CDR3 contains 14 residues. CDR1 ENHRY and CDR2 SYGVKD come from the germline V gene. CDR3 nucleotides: TGTGCCATTCGCCCCCGGGACAGGGATTACGAGCAGTACTTC. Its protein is CAIRPRDRDYEQYF.

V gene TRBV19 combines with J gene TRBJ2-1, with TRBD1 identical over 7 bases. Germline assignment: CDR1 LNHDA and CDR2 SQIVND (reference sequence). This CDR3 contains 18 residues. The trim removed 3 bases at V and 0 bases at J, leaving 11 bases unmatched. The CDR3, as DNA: TGTGCCAGTAGTATCGTGGGCCACCGGACAGGCTCCTACAATGAGCAGTTCTTC. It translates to CASSIVGHRTGSYNEQFF.

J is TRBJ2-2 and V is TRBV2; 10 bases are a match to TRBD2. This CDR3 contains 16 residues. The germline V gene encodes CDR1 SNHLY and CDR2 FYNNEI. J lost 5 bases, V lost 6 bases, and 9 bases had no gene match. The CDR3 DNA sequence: TGTGCCAGCAGCAGAGTAGCGGGAGGCCTGACCGGGGAGCTGTTTTTT. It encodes CASSRVAGGLTGELFF.

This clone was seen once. The CDR3 sequence: CASSPLVGAAYEQYF. DNA for the CDR3: TGTGCCAGCAGCCCCCTCGTGGGCGCGGCCTACGAGCAGTACTTC. The chain carries TRBV7-2 and TRBJ2-7; D not certain. Germline CDR1 reads SGHTA; CDR2 reads FQGNSA. The germline V and J ends were trimmed by 5 bases and 2 bases, with 16 bases remaining between them. The CDR3 contains 15 residues. The full variable domain, in which reference TRBV7-2 and TRBJ2-7 provide the parts outside the CDR3, is GAGVSQSPSNKVTEKGKDVELRCDPISGHTALYWYRQSLGQGLEFLIYFQGNSAPDKSGLPSDRFSAERTGGSVSTLTIQRTQQEDSAVYLCASSPLVGAAYEQYFGPGTRLTVT.

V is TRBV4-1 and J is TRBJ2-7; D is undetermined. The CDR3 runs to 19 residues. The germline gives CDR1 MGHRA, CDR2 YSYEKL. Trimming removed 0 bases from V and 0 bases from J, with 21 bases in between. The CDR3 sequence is CASSQELGSIFGLSYEQYF. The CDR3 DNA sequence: TGCGCCAGCAGCCAAGAACTGGGTTCCATATTTGGTCTCTCCTACGAGCAGTACTTC.

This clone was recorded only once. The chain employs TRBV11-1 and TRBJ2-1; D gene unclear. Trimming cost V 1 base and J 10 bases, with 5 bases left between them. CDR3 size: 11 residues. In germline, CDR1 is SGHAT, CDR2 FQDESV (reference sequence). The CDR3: CASSLGGEQFF. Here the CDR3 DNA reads TGTGCCAGCAGCTTAGGGGGAGAGCAGTTCTTC. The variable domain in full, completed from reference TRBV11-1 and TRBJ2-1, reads EAEVAQSPRYKITEKSQAVAFWCDPISGHATLYWYRQILGQGPELLVQFQDESVVDDSQLPKDRFSAERLKGVDSTLKIQPAELGDSAMYLCASSLGGEQFFGPGTRLTVL.

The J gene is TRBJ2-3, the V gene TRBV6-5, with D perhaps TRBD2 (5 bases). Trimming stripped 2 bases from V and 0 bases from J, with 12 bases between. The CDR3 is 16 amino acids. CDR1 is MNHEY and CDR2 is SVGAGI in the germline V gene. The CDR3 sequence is CASSYRRTESTDTQYF. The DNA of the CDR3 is TGTGCCAGCAGTTACCGTCGGACTGAGAGCACAGATACGCAGTATTTT.

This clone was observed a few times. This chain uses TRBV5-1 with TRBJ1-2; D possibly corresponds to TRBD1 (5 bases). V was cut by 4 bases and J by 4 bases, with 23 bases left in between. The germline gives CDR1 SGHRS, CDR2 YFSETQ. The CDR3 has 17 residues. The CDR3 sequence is CASSEGQTNPGTYGYTF. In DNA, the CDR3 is TGCGCCAGCAGCGAGGGCCAAACCAACCCCGGGACCTATGGCTACACCTTC.

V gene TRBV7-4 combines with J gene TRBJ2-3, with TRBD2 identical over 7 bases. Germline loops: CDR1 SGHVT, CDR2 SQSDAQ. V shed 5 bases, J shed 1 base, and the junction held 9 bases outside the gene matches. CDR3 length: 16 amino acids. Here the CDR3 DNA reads TGTGCCAGCAGCATGCCCAGGGCGGGGGGCACAGATACGCAGTATTTT. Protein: CASSMPRAGGTDTQYF.

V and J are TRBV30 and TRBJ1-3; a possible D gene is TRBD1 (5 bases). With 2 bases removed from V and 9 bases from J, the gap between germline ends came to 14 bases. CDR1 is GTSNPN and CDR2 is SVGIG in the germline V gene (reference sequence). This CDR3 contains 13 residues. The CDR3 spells CAWSSGSVSTIYF. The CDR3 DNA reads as TGTGCCTGGAGTTCAGGGAGCGTGAGCACCATATATTTT.

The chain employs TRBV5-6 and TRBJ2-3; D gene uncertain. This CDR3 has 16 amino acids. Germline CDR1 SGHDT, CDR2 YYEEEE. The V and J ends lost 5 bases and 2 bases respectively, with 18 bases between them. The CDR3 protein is CASRSAWQYITDTQYF. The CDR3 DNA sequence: TGTGCCAGCAGAAGCGCGTGGCAGTATATCACAGATACGCAGTATTTT.

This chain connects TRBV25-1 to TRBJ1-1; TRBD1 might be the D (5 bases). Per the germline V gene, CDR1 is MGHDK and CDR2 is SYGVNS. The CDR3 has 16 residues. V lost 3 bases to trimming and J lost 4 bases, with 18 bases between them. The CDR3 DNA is TGTGCCAGCAGTGACCCAGGGCCTTATGGTGGCACTGAAGCTTTCTTT. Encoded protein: CASSDPGPYGGTEAFF.